This T cell receptor (beta chain) was retrieved from a study of T cell clonality in common variable immunodeficiency. Study-wide results and limits: Common variable immunodeficiency TCR beta sequences reportedly had fewer deletions and N-nucleotide insertions. CVID subjects showed higher TCRbeta clonality than healthy controls.

This clone was observed many times. What it binds is not known. The read ends 3 residues early relative to the CDR3; the germline J gene fills the gap. Generated by immunoSEQ multiplex PCR, the TCRdb table keeps only in-frame clones and is missing some. Altogether 35,000 or so clones were found in the sample, and no singletons occur. Each donor provided about 4.5 to 8.5 ml of heparinized whole blood. The germline V and J ends were trimmed by 6 bases and 3 bases, with 18 bases remaining between them. Germline lookup yields CDR1 KGHSH and CDR2 LQKENI. The CDR3 contains 16 residues. The receptor was isolated from a person between 18 and 70 years old in good health. Sequenced material: peripheral blood mononuclear cells. This chain connects TRBV18 to TRBJ2-1; the D is unclear. CDR3 DNA (partial): TGTGCCAGCTCCCCCCGCCGGTCCCCCGGCTACAATGAG. Encoded protein: CASSPRRSPGYNE. The full CDR3 sequence reads CASSPRRSPGYNEQFF. The full variable domain, its missing parts supplied by reference TRBV18 and TRBJ2-1, is NAGVMQNPRHLVRRRGQEARLRCSPMKGHSHVYWYRQLPEEGLKFMVYLQKENIIDESGMPKERFSAEFPKEGPSILRIQQVVRGDSAAYFCASSPRRSPGYNEQFFGPGTRLTVL.